The next 4 T cell receptor beta chains were all read from a single sample in a study of blood T cells in healthy people across ages. A second about 7 to 12 cycle PCR used barcoded and J-beta primers. TCRdb re-derived calls from the 5' RACE reads in MiXCR, one entry per CDR3 protein. The sample gives about 1.4 million distinct CDR3 sequences, roughly 64% of which show up once; 6.5% to 8.5% is in the top ten. The source material was blood. These receptors came from a man between 18 and 35 years old in good health.

The sample holds a few counts of this clonotype. The chain has TRBV2 and TRBJ2-5; a weak D match, TRBD2 (5 bases). V was trimmed by 3 bases and J by 0 bases, leaving 8 bases between them. The CDR3 covers 14 residues. From germline, CDR1 is SNHLY and CDR2 FYNNEI. In nucleotides, the CDR3 is TGTGCCAGCAGTGATCCGGGGTACCAAGAGACCCAGTACTTC. Translating gives CASSDPGYQETQYF.

This clonotype occurred many times. The V and J genes are TRBV20-1 and TRBJ2-3; TRBD2 matches 10 bases. The CDR3 runs to 12 residues. The V gene end was trimmed by 8 bases and the J gene end by 4 bases; junction bases not matched to a gene: 3. Germline CDR1 and CDR2: DFQATT and SNEGSKA (reference sequence). For the CDR3, the DNA is TGCAGTACAGCGGGGGGGCCAGATACGCAGTATTTT. It codes for CSTAGGPDTQYF.

This clonotype has a handful of counts. The chain is built from TRBV29-1 and TRBJ2-7; 12 bases line up with TRBD2. The germline gives CDR1 SQVTM, CDR2 ANQGSEA. Germline trimming cut 6 bases from V and 2 bases from J; bases unmatched to any gene: 5. This CDR3 is built from 14 residues. CDR3 sequence reads: CSVATSGSTYEQYF. In nucleotides, the CDR3 is TGCAGCGTAGCGACTAGCGGGAGCACCTACGAGCAGTACTTC.

The chain uses TRBV24-1 and TRBJ2-7; D is unclear. Per germline, CDR1 KGHDR and CDR2 SFDVKD. The CDR3 contains 13 residues. Between the trimmed V and J ends, which lost 2 bases and 7 bases, there was a span of 11 bases. The CDR3 bases are TGTGCCACCAGTGATTCCCTACCTGATGAGCAGTACTTC. Its protein is CATSDSLPDEQYF.